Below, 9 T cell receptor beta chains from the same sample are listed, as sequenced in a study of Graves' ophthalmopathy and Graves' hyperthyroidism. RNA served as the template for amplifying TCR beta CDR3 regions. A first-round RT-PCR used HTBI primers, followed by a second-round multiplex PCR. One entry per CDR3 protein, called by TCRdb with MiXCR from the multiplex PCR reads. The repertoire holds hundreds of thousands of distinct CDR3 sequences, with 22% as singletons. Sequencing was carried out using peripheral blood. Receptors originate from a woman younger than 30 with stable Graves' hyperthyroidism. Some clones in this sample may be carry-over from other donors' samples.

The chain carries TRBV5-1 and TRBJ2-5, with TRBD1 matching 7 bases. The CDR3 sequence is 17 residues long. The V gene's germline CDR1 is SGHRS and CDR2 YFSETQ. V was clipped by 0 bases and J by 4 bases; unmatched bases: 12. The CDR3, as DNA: TGCGCCAGCAGCTTGGTACCCCGACAGGGCGGAGCAGAGACCCAGTACTTC. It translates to CASSLVPRQGGAETQYF. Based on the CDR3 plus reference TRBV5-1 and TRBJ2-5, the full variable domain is KAGVTQTPRYLIKTRGQQVTLSCSPISGHRSVSWYQQTPGQGLQFLFEYFSETQRNKGNFPGRFSGRQFSNSRSEMNVSTLELGDSALYLCASSLVPRQGGAETQYFGPGTRLLVL.

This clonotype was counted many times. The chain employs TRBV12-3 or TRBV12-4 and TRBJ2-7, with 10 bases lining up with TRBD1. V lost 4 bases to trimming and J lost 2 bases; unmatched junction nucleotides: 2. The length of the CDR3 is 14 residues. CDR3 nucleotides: TGTGCCAGCAGTTCGGACAGGGGGGCCTACGAGCAGTACTTC. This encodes CASSSDRGAYEQYF.

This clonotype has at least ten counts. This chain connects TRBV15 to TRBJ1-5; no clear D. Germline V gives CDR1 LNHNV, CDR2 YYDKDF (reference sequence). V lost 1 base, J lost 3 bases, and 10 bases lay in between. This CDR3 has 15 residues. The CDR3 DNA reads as TGTGCCACCAGCAGAGGCAAGAACTCCAATCAGCCCCAGCATTTT. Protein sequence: CATSRGKNSNQPQHF.

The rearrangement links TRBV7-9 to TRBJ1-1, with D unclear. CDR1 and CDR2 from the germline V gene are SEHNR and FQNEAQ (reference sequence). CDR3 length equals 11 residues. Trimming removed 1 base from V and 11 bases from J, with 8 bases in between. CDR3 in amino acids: CASSLDPVAFF. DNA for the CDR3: TGTGCCAGCAGCTTAGACCCTGTGGCTTTCTTT.

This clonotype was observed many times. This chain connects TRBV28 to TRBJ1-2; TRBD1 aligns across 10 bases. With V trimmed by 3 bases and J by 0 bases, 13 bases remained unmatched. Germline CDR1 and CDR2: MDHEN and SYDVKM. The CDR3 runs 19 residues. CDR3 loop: CASSLGQGSITGANYGYTF. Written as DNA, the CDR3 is TGTGCCAGCAGTTTGGGACAGGGGTCCATCACGGGAGCTAACTATGGCTACACCTTC.

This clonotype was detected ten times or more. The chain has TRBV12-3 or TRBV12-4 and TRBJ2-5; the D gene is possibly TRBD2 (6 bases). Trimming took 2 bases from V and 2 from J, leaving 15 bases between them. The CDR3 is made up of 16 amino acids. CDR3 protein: CASSLSSAGIQETQYF. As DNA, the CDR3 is TGTGCCAGCAGTTTAAGTTCGGCGGGGATACAAGAGACCCAGTACTTC.

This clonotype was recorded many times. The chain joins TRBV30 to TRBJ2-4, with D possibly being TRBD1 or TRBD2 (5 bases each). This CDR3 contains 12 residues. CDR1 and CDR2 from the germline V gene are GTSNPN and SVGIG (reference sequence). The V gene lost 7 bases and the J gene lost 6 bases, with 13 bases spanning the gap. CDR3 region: CASSGGANIQYF. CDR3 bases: TGTGCCTCCAGCGGTGGGGCAAACATTCAGTACTTC.

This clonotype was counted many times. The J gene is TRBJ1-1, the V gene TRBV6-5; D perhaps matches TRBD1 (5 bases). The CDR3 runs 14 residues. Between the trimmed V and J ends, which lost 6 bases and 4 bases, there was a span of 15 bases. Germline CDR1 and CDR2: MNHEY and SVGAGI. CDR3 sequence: CASSAPGRATEAFF. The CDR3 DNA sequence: TGTGCCAGCAGCGCCCCCGGCAGGGCCACTGAAGCTTTCTTT.

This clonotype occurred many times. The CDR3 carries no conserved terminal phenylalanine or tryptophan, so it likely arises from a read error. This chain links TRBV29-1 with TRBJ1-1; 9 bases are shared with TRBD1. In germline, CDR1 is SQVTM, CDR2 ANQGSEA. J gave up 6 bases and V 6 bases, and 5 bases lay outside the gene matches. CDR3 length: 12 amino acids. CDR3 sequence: CSVGQGRAEAFL. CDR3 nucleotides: TGCAGCGTCGGACAGGGGCGGGCTGAAGCTTTCCTT.